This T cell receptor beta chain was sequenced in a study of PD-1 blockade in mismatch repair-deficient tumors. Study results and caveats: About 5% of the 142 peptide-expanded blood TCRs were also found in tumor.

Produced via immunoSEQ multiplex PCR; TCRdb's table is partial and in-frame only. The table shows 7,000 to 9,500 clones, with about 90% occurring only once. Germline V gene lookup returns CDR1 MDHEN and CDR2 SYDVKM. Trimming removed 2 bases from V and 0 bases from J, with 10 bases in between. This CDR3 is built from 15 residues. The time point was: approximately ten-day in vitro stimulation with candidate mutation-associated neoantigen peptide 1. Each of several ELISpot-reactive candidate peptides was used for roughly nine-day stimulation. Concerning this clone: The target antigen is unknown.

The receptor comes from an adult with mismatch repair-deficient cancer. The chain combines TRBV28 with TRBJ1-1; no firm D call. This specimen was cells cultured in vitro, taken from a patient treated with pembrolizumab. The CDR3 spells CASSLAGAMNTEAFF. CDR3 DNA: TGTGCCAGCAGTTTAGCAGGAGCCATGAACACTGAAGCTTTCTTT.